This TCR beta chain originates from a study of blood T cell repertoires in COVID-19. Profiling relied on immunoSEQ multiplex PCR, and the TCRdb table lists in-frame clones only, not all of them. The profile shows 160,000 or so clones, approximately 93% of them singletons. The CDR3 extends over 17 amino acids. Trimming removed 3 bases from V and 0 bases from J, with 15 bases in between. Germline V gene data show CDR1 as LGHNA and CDR2 as YSLEER. The sequence was collected from a woman aged 60-75 years with COVID-19, enrolled during active disease. The rearrangement joins TRBV4-3 to TRBJ2-1; D possibly corresponds to TRBD2 (5 bases). Sequencing was done on a sample of peripheral blood. The CDR3 protein is CASSQRAPTSSYNEQFF. In DNA, the CDR3 is TGCGCCAGCAGCCAGCGGGCTCCCACGAGCTCCTACAATGAGCAGTTCTTC.